The next 12 T cell receptor beta chains were all read from a single sample in a study of shared clonotypes between healthy human individuals. The data were produced by immunoSEQ multiplex PCR, yet TCRdb's version contains in-frame clones alone and is incomplete. The table has fewer than 1.8 million clones, 98% to 99% seen once; the top ten hold under 0.45%. Sequences were obtained from naive CD4+ T cells sorted from blood. Described subset: CD45RA+ positively selected. All receptors derive from a man aged 30 to 45 in good health.

V gene TRBV7-6 combines with J gene TRBJ2-3; 7 nucleotides line up with TRBD1. CDR3 size: 15 residues. The V segment lost 0 bases and the J segment 2 bases; nucleotides outside the gene matches: 2. The germline CDR1 and CDR2 sequences are SGHVS and FNYEAQ. Here the CDR3 DNA reads TGTGCCAGCAGCTTAGCGGACAGGACCACAGATACGCAGTATTTT. Translation: CASSLADRTTDTQYF.

The chain carries TRBV7-8 and TRBJ1-5; D might be TRBD1 (5 bases). In germline, CDR1 is SGHVS, CDR2 FQNEAQ. Trimming took off 5 bases at V and 1 base at J, with 18 bases between the two ends. The CDR3 length is 17 residues. The DNA for the CDR3 is TGTGCCAGCAGCCTGCGGGGGGGGATAACGAGCAATCAGCCCCAGCATTTT. Residues: CASSLRGGITSNQPQHF.

The rearrangement joins TRBV5-1 to TRBJ2-1; D possibly corresponds to TRBD1 (6 bases). CDR1 is SGHRS and CDR2 is YFSETQ in the germline V gene. The CDR3 covers 15 residues. The V end was cut by 0 bases, the J end by 2 bases, with 9 bases between. The DNA for the CDR3 is TGCGCCAGCAGCTTGGAGGGGGAAACCTACAATGAGCAGTTCTTC. Amino acids: CASSLEGETYNEQFF.

Points on this clone: Other DNA sequences in this specimen translate into the identical CDR3. V and J are TRBV7-8 and TRBJ2-1; 11 nucleotides align to TRBD2. Trimming cost V 5 bases and J 3 bases; bases outside gene matches: 3. This CDR3 is built from 15 residues. CDR1 is SGHVS, CDR2 FQNEAQ, per germline. The DNA for the CDR3 is TGTGCCAGCAGCCGAACTAGCGGGGGCTACAATGAGCAGTTCTTC. Amino acid sequence: CASSRTSGGYNEQFF.

V gene TRBV6-1 combines with J gene TRBJ1-1, with 8 bases fitting TRBD1. Trimming at V came to 7 bases and at J to 4 bases, leaving 8 bases not matched to a gene. CDR1 is MNHNS, CDR2 SASEGT, per germline. CDR3 length: 14 amino acids. CDR3 in DNA: TGTGCCAGCATCCGGACAGGGCGGGTCACTGAAGCTTTCTTT. This sequence encodes CASIRTGRVTEAFF.

The J gene is TRBJ1-5, the V gene TRBV20-1; 7 bases map to TRBD1. V shed 6 bases and J 14 bases; nucleotides not matched to a gene: 10. There are 11 residues in the CDR3. Germline V gene data show CDR1 as DFQATT and CDR2 as SNEGSKA (reference sequence). The CDR3 DNA is TGCAGTGCGGTAGGGGACAGCCCGGAGCATTTT. Protein sequence: CSAVGDSPEHF.

The chain has TRBV4-2 and TRBJ2-7, with TRBD2 matching 8 bases. The CDR3 loop spans 13 amino acids. With V trimmed by 5 bases and J by 5 bases, 5 bases remained unmatched. The V gene's germline CDR1 is LGHNA and CDR2 YNFKEQ. The CDR3 spells CASSTRTSHEQYF. CDR3 in DNA: TGTGCCAGCAGCACCCGGACTAGCCACGAGCAGTACTTC.

This rearrangement joins TRBV5-4 to TRBJ2-2, with 7 bases fitting TRBD2. The CDR3 has 16 amino acids. Germline trimming cut 3 bases from V and 5 bases from J; bases unmatched to any gene: 10. In germline, CDR1 is SGHNT, CDR2 YYREEE (reference sequence). The CDR3 reads CASSSVAGRGTGELFF. In DNA form, the CDR3 reads TGTGCCAGCAGCTCCGTGGCAGGGCGGGGGACCGGGGAGCTGTTTTTT. Based on the CDR3 plus reference TRBV5-4 and TRBJ2-2, the full variable domain is ETGVTQSPTHLIKTRGQQVTLRCSSQSGHNTVSWYQQALGQGPQFIFQYYREEENGRGNFPPRFSGLQFPNYSSELNVNALELDDSALYLCASSSVAGRGTGELFFGEGSRLTVL.

As regards this clone: Other DNA variants within this sample encode the same CDR3. This sequence joins TRBV5-4 and TRBJ2-7; no definite D call. Looked up from germline, CDR1 is SGHNT and CDR2 is YYREEE (reference sequence). V gave up 2 bases and J gave up 0 bases, with 6 bases separating them. The CDR3 extends over 13 amino acids. CDR3 nucleotides: TGTGCCAGCAGCTTCCGGAGCTCCTACGAGCAGTACTTC. This codes for CASSFRSSYEQYF.

CDR3 sequence (DNA): TGTGCCACCCTGGGACCTACTAGCGGGAGGAACTACGAGCAGTACTTC. The encoded protein is CATLGPTSGRNYEQYF. The chain recombines TRBV15 with TRBJ2-7; TRBD2 agrees at 12 bases. The germline V gene encodes CDR1 LNHNV and CDR2 YYDKDF (reference sequence). Germline trimming cut 8 bases from V and 3 bases from J; bases unmatched to any gene: 11. The CDR3 is 16 amino acids.

The V and J genes are TRBV19 and TRBJ2-3; 7 bases match TRBD2. Unmatched junction bases numbered 14, after V lost 3 bases and J lost 5 bases. CDR1 and CDR2 from the germline V gene are LNHDA and SQIVND (reference sequence). The CDR3 is 17 amino acids. The DNA of the CDR3 is TGTGCCAGTAGTATTCAACTGACGGGGGGTCTTGGAGATACGCAGTATTTT. It encodes CASSIQLTGGLGDTQYF.

The chain couples TRBV2 to TRBJ2-2; D may be TRBD1 (6 bases). The germline V and J ends were trimmed by 6 bases and 0 bases, with 11 bases remaining between them. Germline V gives CDR1 SNHLY, CDR2 FYNNEI. The CDR3 extends over 15 amino acids. CDR3 nucleotides: TGTGCCAGCAGACGGACAGCCTCGAACACCGGGGAGCTGTTTTTT. This sequence encodes CASRRTASNTGELFF.